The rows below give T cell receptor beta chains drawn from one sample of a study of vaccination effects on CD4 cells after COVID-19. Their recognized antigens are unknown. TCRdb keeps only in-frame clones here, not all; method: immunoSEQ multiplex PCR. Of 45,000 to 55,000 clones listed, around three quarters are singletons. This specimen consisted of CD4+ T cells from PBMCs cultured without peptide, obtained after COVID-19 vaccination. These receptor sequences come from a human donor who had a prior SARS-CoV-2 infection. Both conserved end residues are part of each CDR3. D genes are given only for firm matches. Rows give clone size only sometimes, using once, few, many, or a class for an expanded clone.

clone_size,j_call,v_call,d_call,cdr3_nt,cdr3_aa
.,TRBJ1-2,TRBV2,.,TGTGCCAGCAGCCGACAGGCCCAAGGGTTGGACTATGGCTACACCTTC,CASSRQAQGLDYGYTF
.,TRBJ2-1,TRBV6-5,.,TGTGCCAGCAGTTACTCGGCTCAAATGAATGAGCAGTTCTTC,CASSYSAQMNEQFF
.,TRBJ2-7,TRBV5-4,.,TGTGCCAGCAGCTACGACAGCCTTTCCCCCTACGAGCAGTACTTC,CASSYDSLSPYEQYF
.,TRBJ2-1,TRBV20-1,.,TGCAGTGCTAGTCGGAATGAGCAGTTCTTC,CSASRNEQFF
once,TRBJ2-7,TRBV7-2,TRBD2,TGTGCCAGCAGCTTGAGGACTAGCTCACCCGAGCAGTACTTC,CASSLRTSSPEQYF
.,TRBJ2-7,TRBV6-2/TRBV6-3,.,TGTGCCAGCAGCCTTCCCGCGAGCTCCTACGAGCAGTACTTC,CASSLPASSYEQYF
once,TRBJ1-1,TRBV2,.,TGTGCCAGCACAAACCCAGACCAGAACACTGAAGCTTTCTTT,CASTNPDQNTEAFF
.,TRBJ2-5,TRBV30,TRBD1,TGTGCCTGGAGTGTACGAGGAGACAGGACAGGGGCCCAGTACTTC,CAWSVRGDRTGAQYF
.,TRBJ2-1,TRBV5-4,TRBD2,TGTGCCAGCAGCCAGGGACTAGCGGGCAATGAGCAGTTCTTC,CASSQGLAGNEQFF
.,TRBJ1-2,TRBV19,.,TGTGCCAGTAAGGAGGACAGCGACTATGGCTACACCTTC,CASKEDSDYGYTF
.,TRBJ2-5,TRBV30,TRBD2,TGTGCCTGGAGCCCCCGACTAGCGGGAGGTTTGGAGACCCAGTACTTC,CAWSPRLAGGLETQYF
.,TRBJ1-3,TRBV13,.,TGTGCCAGCAGCCAAATTTGGGGGCAGCTAAACACCATATATTTT,CASSQIWGQLNTIYF
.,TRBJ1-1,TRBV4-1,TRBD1,TGCGCCAGCAGCCAACCGGGACAGGGGGCCTCGTCTGAAGCTTTCTTT,CASSQPGQGASSEAFF
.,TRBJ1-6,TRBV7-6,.,TGTGCCAGCAGCTCCCGCCACGGAAAGAATTCACCCCTCCACTTT,CASSSRHGKNSPLHF
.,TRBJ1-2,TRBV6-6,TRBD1,TGTGCCAGCAGAGAACAGGGGAAGGATTTCTATGGCTACACCTTC,CASREQGKDFYGYTF
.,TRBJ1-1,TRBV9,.,TGTGCCAGCAGCGACCGGGCCCTCAGCCAGGCTTTCTTT,CASSDRALSQAFF
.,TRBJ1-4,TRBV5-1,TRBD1,TGCGCCAGCAGCATGGGACAGGGTGTTTATGATGAAAAACTGTTTTTT,CASSMGQGVYDEKLFF
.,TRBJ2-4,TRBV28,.,TGTGCCAGCAGTTTGCGCCGGTGGGACCGAGACCTAGCCAAAAACATTCAGTACTTC,CASSLRRWDRDLAKNIQYF
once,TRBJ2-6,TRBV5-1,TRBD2,TGCGCCAGCAGCAGGTGGGGGCTAGCGGGGGGTTCTTACTCTGGGGCCAACGTCCTGACTTTC,CASSRWGLAGGSYSGANVLTF
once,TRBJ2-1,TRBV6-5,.,TGTGCCAGCAGTTCCCAAAACTACGGGGGCACCAATGAGCAGTTCTTC,CASSSQNYGGTNEQFF
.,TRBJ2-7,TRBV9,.,TGTGCCAGCAGTGAGGGACCAAACTACGAGCAGTACTTC,CASSEGPNYEQYF
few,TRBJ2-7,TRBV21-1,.,TGTGCCAGCACCTGGGACAGCTCCTACGAGCAGTACTTC,CASTWDSSYEQYF
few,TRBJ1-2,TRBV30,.,TGTGCCTGGAGTCCGGGCCAGGGAGGCTACACCTTC,CAWSPGQGGYTF
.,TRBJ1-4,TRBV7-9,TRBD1,TGTGCCAGCAGCCCACCCGGGACAGGGGAAAAACTGTTTTTT,CASSPPGTGEKLFF
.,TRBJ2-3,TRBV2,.,TGTGCCAGCAGTGGCGGGTCGGGGACAGATACGCAGTATTTT,CASSGGSGTDTQYF
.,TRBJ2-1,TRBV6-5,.,TGTGCCAGCAGTTACTCGTCAGGGGACAATGAGCAGTTCTTC,CASSYSSGDNEQFF
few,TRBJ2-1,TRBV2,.,TGTGCCAGCTACTACAGGGCTTCCTACAATGAGCAGTTCTTC,CASYYRASYNEQFF
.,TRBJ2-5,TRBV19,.,TGTGCCAGTAGTATAGCCCTACCGGGGAGGGGGCTCCAAGAGACCCAGTACTTC,CASSIALPGRGLQETQYF
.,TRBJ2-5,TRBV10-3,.,TGTGCCATCGGGTTATCAGGGGAAGAGACCCAGTACTTC,CAIGLSGEETQYF
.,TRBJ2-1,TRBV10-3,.,TGTGCCATCGCGAGGGGGGCCTACAATGAGCAGTTCTTC,CAIARGAYNEQFF
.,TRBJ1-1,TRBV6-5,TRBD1,TGTGCCAGCAGGTTGGAGACAGGGATAAACACTGAAGCTTTCTTT,CASRLETGINTEAFF
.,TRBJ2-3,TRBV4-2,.,TGTGCCAGCAGCCCTGGAGGGGCAGATACGCAGTATTTT,CASSPGGADTQYF
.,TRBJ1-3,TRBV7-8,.,TGTGCCAGCAGCCCTATCTCGAGGGGCGTTGGCAGCACCATATATTTT,CASSPISRGVGSTIYF
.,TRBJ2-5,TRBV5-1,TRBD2,TGCGCCAGCAGCCCCCAGTTTAGCGGGGGGCAAGAGACCCAGTACTTC,CASSPQFSGGQETQYF
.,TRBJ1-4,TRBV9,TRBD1,TGTGCCAGCAGCACGCCAGGGGGGGTGAATGAAAAACTGTTTTTT,CASSTPGGVNEKLFF
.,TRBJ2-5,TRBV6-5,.,TGTGCCAGCAGTCCGCCGGGGGTCGGGACCCAGTACTTC,CASSPPGVGTQYF
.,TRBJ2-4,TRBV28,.,TGTGCCAGCAGTCAACAGGGAACGTTAACCAAAAACATTCAGTACTTC,CASSQQGTLTKNIQYF
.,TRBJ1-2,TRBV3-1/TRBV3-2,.,TGTGCCAGCAGCCACACAGGGCAGACACCCACTTCAGTCGGTCAAGGGTATGGCTACACCTTC,CASSHTGQTPTSVGQGYGYTF
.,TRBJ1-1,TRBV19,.,TGTGCCAGTAGTATCCAGATGAGAACTGAAGCTTTCTTT,CASSIQMRTEAFF
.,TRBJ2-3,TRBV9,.,TGTGCCAGCAGCGTGTCCCCGACTTACCCCGAGACGCAGTATTTT,CASSVSPTYPETQYF
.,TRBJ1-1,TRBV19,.,TGTGCCAGCAGACGCGGGACCGGGCGATTTGAAGCTTTCTTT,CASRRGTGRFEAFF
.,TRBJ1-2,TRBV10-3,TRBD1,TGTGCCAGCTCACCGGGACAGGAATACTATGGCTACACCTTC,CASSPGQEYYGYTF
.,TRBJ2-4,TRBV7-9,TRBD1,TGTGCCAGCAGCTTCACCGGGACAGGGTTCCAAAACATTCAGTACTTC,CASSFTGTGFQNIQYF
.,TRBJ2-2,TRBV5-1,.,TGCGCCAGCAGCGCCGTTCATAGCTCCACCGGGGAGCTGTTTTTT,CASSAVHSSTGELFF
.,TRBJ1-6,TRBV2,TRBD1,TGTGCCAGCAGTGAAAGGGGGCGAGAAAATAATTCACCCCTCCACTTT,CASSERGRENNSPLHF
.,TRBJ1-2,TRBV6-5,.,TGTGCCAGCAGTTACAGGGAATCTCGAGGCTACACCTTC,CASSYRESRGYTF
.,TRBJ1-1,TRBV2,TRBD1,TGTGCCAGCAGAAGACAGGGGGAGTTTTCTGAAGCTTTCTTT,CASRRQGEFSEAFF
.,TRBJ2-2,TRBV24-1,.,TGTGCCACCAGTGATTTGGTTGGCGGGGAGCTGTTTTTT,CATSDLVGGELFF
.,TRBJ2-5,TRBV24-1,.,TGTGCCACCAGTGATACCGGGACACCCCAAGAGACCCAGTACTTC,CATSDTGTPQETQYF
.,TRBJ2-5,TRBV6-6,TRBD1,TGTGCCAGCAGTAAAAACAGGGGCCTCGGGGAAGAGACCCAGTACTTC,CASSKNRGLGEETQYF
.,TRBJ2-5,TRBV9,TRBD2,TGTGCCAGCAGCGTAGGAGGGCACTCGGGGGGAGGGGAGACCCAGTACTTC,CASSVGGHSGGGETQYF
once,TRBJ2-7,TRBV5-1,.,TGCGCCAGCAGCCGGACAGACCCTGCCTACGAGCAGTACTTC,CASSRTDPAYEQYF